These 12 T cell receptor beta chains came from one sample sequenced in a study of tumor-infiltrating lymphocytes in primary liver carcinoma (dated by TCRdb to about 2017). RNA from unsorted whole blood was extracted with TRIzol reagent, and germline DNA was obtained with the DNeasy Blood & Tissue kit. The sample was run on an Illumina HiSeq 2500. Using a constant-region primer and ProtoScript II reverse transcriptase, TCRbeta-specific cDNA was reverse-transcribed from around 520 ng total RNA. Construction of the TCRbeta libraries relied on three nested rounds of multiplex PCR, following a slightly modified ARM-PCR procedure. Multiplex TRBV1-TRBV30 forward primers and a Cbeta reverse primer were used in the first two PCR rounds, each of which was run for approximately 10 cycles. Through fastp at Q25 and MiXCR, TCRdb rebuilt clones from the public reads, retaining in-frame beta chains. Every entry covers one CDR3 protein and lists the most common genes and DNA from its rows. The table for this sample lists 300,000 to 350,000 distinct CDR3 sequences; less than 70% of them were counted only once. The ten largest clones capture about 6.5% of the sample.

Sequencing was performed on peripheral blood. The receptors were sampled from a man in his forties with primary liver carcinoma and hepatitis B virus infection.

This clonotype was seen a single time. This chain joins TRBV11-2 and TRBJ2-4, with a possible D match to TRBD2 (6 bases). The CDR3 consists of 15 residues. From germline, CDR1 is SGHAT and CDR2 FQNNGV. Trimming left V 5 bases short and J 10 bases short, with 21 bases between. Written as DNA, the CDR3 is TGTGCCAGCAGCACTGGCGGGACTGCAGGAAAAATTCAGTACTTC. It is translated as CASSTGGTAGKIQYF.

With respect to this clonotype: This may stem from a read error, because a much larger clone lies one nucleotide away. This chain uses TRBV10-3 with TRBJ1-2; a possible D gene is TRBD1 (6 bases). Looked up from germline, CDR1 is ENHRY and CDR2 is SYGVKD. The CDR3 loop spans 12 amino acids. CDR3 nucleotide sequence: TGTTCCATCAGGTCCGGGGGCGACGGCTACACCTTC. Its protein is CSIRSGGDGYTF.

The chain employs TRBV25-1 and TRBJ1-4; tentatively, D is TRBD1 (6 bases). Germline V lookup: CDR1 MGHDK, CDR2 SYGVNS. CDR3 length: 15 residues. V was pared by 4 bases and J by 7 bases, with 16 bases between. This CDR3 reads CASSGRGAWGEKLFF. In DNA, the CDR3 is TGTGCCAGCAGTGGACGGGGGGCGTGGGGTGAAAAACTGTTTTTT.

This clonotype was counted between two and nine times. The CDR3 loop is CAISAGGQVDEEFF. The CDR3 region has the DNA TGTGCCATCAGTGCGGGGGGCCAGGTCGATGAGGAATTCTTC. The chain has TRBV10-3 and TRBJ2-1; the D gene is possibly TRBD2 (7 bases). The V gene lost 4 bases and the J gene lost 16 bases, with 23 bases spanning the gap. The CDR3 sequence is 14 residues long. The germline V gene has CDR1 ENHRY and CDR2 SYGVKD.

The V gene is TRBV4-2, the J gene TRBJ2-2, with D unresolved. Trimming cost V 2 bases and J 6 bases, with 16 bases left between them. The CDR3 has 16 residues. CDR1 and CDR2 (germline): LGHNA, YNFKEQ. The CDR3: CASSQRPKGTSGELFF. As DNA, the CDR3 is TGTGCCAGCAGCCAACGTCCGAAGGGAACCTCCGGGGAGCTGTTTTTT.

Comments on this clonotype: The junction shows a germline mismatch at one end, possibly a read error. The chain links TRBV5-6 to TRBJ2-1, with TRBD2 matching over 8 bases. This CDR3 is 15 amino acids long. CDR1 is SGHDT, CDR2 YYEEEE, per germline. CDR3 nucleotides: TGTGCCAGCAGCCCCGGGACTAGGGTGGGCAATGAGCAGTCCTTC. It yields the protein CASSPGTRVGNEQSF. Drawing the rest from reference TRBV5-6 and TRBJ2-1, the complete variable domain is DAGVTQSPTHLIKTRGQQVTLRCSPKSGHDTVSWYQQALGQGPQFIFQYYEEEERQRGNFPDRFSGHQFPNYSSELNVNALLLGDSALYLCASSPGTRVGNEQSFGPGTRLTVL.

Worth noting for this clonotype: A much larger clone differs from this one at a single base, so this may be a read error. This chain uses TRBV10-3 with TRBJ2-1, with TRBD2 matching over 10 bases. From germline, CDR1 is ENHRY and CDR2 SYGVKD. CDR3 length: 16 residues. CDR3 bases: TGTGCCATCAGAACTAGCGGGGAGAGCTCCTACAATGAGCAGTCCTTC. This codes for CAIRTSGESSYNEQSF.

The chain combines TRBV6-2 or TRBV6-3 with TRBJ2-3; 10 positions agree with TRBD2. This CDR3 has 16 amino acids. V lost 2 bases and J lost 6; bases outside the gene matches: 8. Germline assignment: CDR1 MNHEY and CDR2 SVGEGT. In nucleotides, the CDR3 is TGTGCCAGCAGTTACGCGTCTAGCGGGGGTCCTGATACGCAGTATTTT. Its translation: CASSYASSGGPDTQYF.

As to this clonotype: A much larger clone is a single base away; this may be a read error. V is TRBV6-2 or TRBV6-3 and J is TRBJ2-7; D call uncertain. The length of the CDR3 is 14 residues. Germline CDR1 MNHEY, CDR2 SVGEGT. The CDR3 region is CASSKLTSFYVQYF. DNA for the CDR3: TGTGCCAGCAGCAAGCTCACGTCCTTCTACGTGCAGTACTTC.

As for this clonotype: The junction departs from the called germline gene at one end, perhaps through a read error. The chain uses TRBV5-6 and TRBJ1-1, with TRBD1 identical over 9 bases. Germline V lookup: CDR1 SGHDT, CDR2 YYEEEE. The CDR3 runs to 14 residues. The CDR3 nucleotides read TGTGCCAGCAGCCTTGGACAGGGGCCCACTGAAACTTTCTTT. Residues: CASSLGQGPTETFF.

Worth noting for this clonotype: A junction boundary mismatches the germline segment, possibly from a read error. The J gene is TRBJ2-2, the V gene TRBV11-2; 8 bases align to TRBD1. Per germline, CDR1 SGHAT and CDR2 FQNNGV. This CDR3 is 15 amino acids long. The CDR3 here is CVSSLIQGATGELFF. The DNA of the CDR3 is TGCGTCAGCAGCTTAATCCAGGGGGCGACCGGGGAGCTGTTTTTT.

This clonotype was observed once. Because the CDR3 is missing its conserved closing phenylalanine or tryptophan, this is likely a read error. CDR3 sequence: CAGRQLSSYNEQFL. Here the CDR3 DNA reads TGTGCCGGCAGACAGCTGAGCTCCTACAATGAGCAGTTCCTC. V is TRBV6-5 and J is TRBJ2-1, with a possible D match to TRBD1 (5 bases). The CDR3 is 14 amino acids. Germline V gene lookup returns CDR1 MNHEY and CDR2 SVGAGI.